The 25 T cell receptor beta chains below come from one sample, sequenced in a study of T cells in Graves' hyperthyroidism and ophthalmopathy. There were TCR beta CDR3 regions amplified from RNA transcripts. An initial round of RT-PCR targeting the TCR CDR3 relied on the HTBI primer set. In TCRdb, the multiplex PCR reads were re-called with MiXCR into one record per CDR3 protein. The data hold approximately 510,000 distinct CDR3 sequences, with more than 20% observed a single time. The sequenced material came from blood. The receptors here all came from a man aged 18 to 29 with Graves' hyperthyroidism.

CDR3 DNA sequence: TGTGCCAGCAGCCCCCAAAAGGGAACCTACGAGCAGTACTTC. Translating it yields CASSPQKGTYEQYF. The chain couples TRBV11-2 to TRBJ2-7; D unresolved. The V and J ends lost 5 bases and 2 bases respectively, with 13 bases between them. The CDR3 is 14 amino acids. The germline V gene has CDR1 SGHAT and CDR2 FQNNGV.

This clonotype has at least ten counts. This chain connects TRBV12-3 or TRBV12-4 to TRBJ2-7; D is tentatively TRBD1 or TRBD2 (6 bases each). There are 15 residues in the CDR3. The ends were cut back, 8 bases at V and 4 bases at J, with 21 bases in the middle. The CDR3 nucleotides are TGTGCCAGCGGGGTGGTAACGGGGGCCCTATACGAGCAGTACTTC. It yields the protein CASGVVTGALYEQYF.

This clonotype has a count of ten or more. The rearrangement joins TRBV9 to TRBJ1-2; TRBD1 matches at 8 bases. Germline values: CDR1 SGDLS, CDR2 YYNGEE. V shed 4 bases, J shed 4 bases, and the junction held 12 bases outside the gene matches. CDR3 length equals 16 residues. CDR3 residues: CASSTRTGRTPYGYTF. CDR3 nucleotides: TGTGCCAGCAGCACTCGGACAGGGCGGACTCCCTATGGCTACACCTTC. The variable domain in full, completed from reference TRBV9 and TRBJ1-2, reads DSGVTQTPKHLITATGQRVTLRCSPRSGDLSVYWYQQSLDQGLQFLIQYYNGEERAKGNILERFSAQQFPDLHSELNLSSLELGDSALYFCASSTRTGRTPYGYTFGSGTRLTVV.

There are many counts of this clonotype. The J gene is TRBJ1-3, the V gene TRBV27; D is perhaps TRBD1 (5 bases). The CDR3 contains 16 residues. The V end lost 5 bases, the J end lost 0 bases, and 14 bases lay between the germline ends. Germline values: CDR1 MNHEY, CDR2 SMNVEV (reference sequence). This chain's CDR3 is CASSARGLRSGNTIYF. CDR3 bases: TGTGCCAGCAGTGCGCGGGGACTACGCTCTGGAAACACCATATATTTT.

For this clonotype: The germline gene is not matched at one end of the junction; a read error may be the cause. The chain carries TRBV12-3 or TRBV12-4 and TRBJ2-7; D call uncertain. The CDR3 loop spans 13 amino acids. The CDR3 spells CASSFFTADEQYF. The CDR3 DNA reads as TGTGCCAGCAGTTTTTTCACGGCAGACGAACAGTACTTC.

The rearrangement links TRBV28 to TRBJ2-4; D is unresolved. From germline, CDR1 is MDHEN and CDR2 SYDVKM. The CDR3 contains 12 residues. V was shortened by 3 bases and J by 12 bases, with 12 bases between the two germline ends. CDR3 region: CASSFDPRDQYF. CDR3 DNA: TGTGCCAGCAGTTTTGACCCCCGCGATCAGTACTTC.

There are many counts of this clonotype. The rearrangement links TRBV28 to TRBJ1-5; 9 bases are shared with TRBD1. There are 17 residues in the CDR3. Germline V gene sequence: CDR1 MDHEN, CDR2 SYDVKM. J was trimmed by 1 base and V by 3 bases; bases with no gene match: 7. CDR3 in DNA: TGTGCCAGCAGTTTCCACAGGGGGCAAGGGAGCAATCAGCCCCAGCATTTT. Translated: CASSFHRGQGSNQPQHF.

The table lists this clonotype with many counts. CDR3 in amino acids: CASRQGLDQETQYF. CDR3 coding DNA: TGTGCCAGCAGACAGGGATTGGACCAAGAGACCCAGTACTTC. This chain joins TRBV2 and TRBJ2-5, with D perhaps matching TRBD1 (6 bases). Germline V CDR1 and CDR2: SNHLY, FYNNEI. Trimming cost V 6 bases and J 0 bases, with 11 bases left between them. This CDR3 is built from 14 residues.

This clonotype was seen repeatedly, ten times or more. The chain uses TRBV5-1 and TRBJ1-1, with TRBD1 as a possible D gene (6 bases). Germline V gene sequence: CDR1 SGHRS, CDR2 YFSETQ. The V and J ends lost 5 bases and 5 bases respectively, with 13 bases between them. The CDR3 spans 13 residues. CDR3 in amino acids: CASRAGERTEAFF. The CDR3 DNA follows: TGCGCCAGCAGGGCAGGGGAACGGACTGAAGCTTTCTTT. The whole variable domain, remainder taken from reference TRBV5-1 and TRBJ1-1, is KAGVTQTPRYLIKTRGQQVTLSCSPISGHRSVSWYQQTPGQGLQFLFEYFSETQRNKGNFPGRFSGRQFSNSRSEMNVSTLELGDSALYLCASRAGERTEAFFGQGTRLTVV.

The chain employs TRBV12-3 or TRBV12-4 and TRBJ2-1; D might be TRBD2 (6 bases). Matching the DNA end better, TRBJ2-7 makes the J call doubtful. CDR3 length equals 13 residues. The CDR3 here is CASRSSVGVEQYF. CDR3 nucleotides: TGTGCCAGCAGATCTAGCGTAGGGGTCGAGCAGTACTTC.

In this sample, this clonotype turned up a few times. The V and J genes are TRBV7-2 and TRBJ2-4; weak D call: TRBD2 (6 bases). The germline CDR1 and CDR2 sequences are SGHTA and FQGNSA. The V end lost 1 base, the J end lost 15 bases, and 22 bases lay between the germline ends. The CDR3 has 15 residues. Here the CDR3 reads CASSLGSLAGWPGYF. The DNA for the CDR3 is TGTGCCAGCAGCTTAGGATCCTTGGCGGGGTGGCCGGGGTACTTC.

This clonotype was detected ten times or more. This chain links TRBV6-1 with TRBJ2-7; D is undetermined. CDR3 size: 11 residues. V lost 4 bases to trimming and J lost 3 bases, with 4 bases between them. Germline loops: CDR1 MNHNS, CDR2 SASEGT. In nucleotides, the CDR3 is TGTGCCAGCAGTGTCTTCTACGAGCAGTACTTC. It is translated as CASSVFYEQYF.

The rearrangement links TRBV20-1 to TRBJ2-7; 12 bases match TRBD2. The CDR3 sequence is 15 residues long. Germline CDR1 DFQATT, CDR2 SNEGSKA (reference sequence). With 3 bases clipped from V and 2 bases from J, the junction kept 5 bases outside the gene matches. CDR3 sequence: CSASGTSGSPYEQYF. CDR3 bases: TGCAGTGCTAGTGGGACTAGCGGGTCTCCCTACGAGCAGTACTTC.

This clonotype was observed a few times. V usage is TRBV9 and J usage is TRBJ1-6; D unclear. This CDR3 spans 14 amino acids. V shed 3 bases and J shed 4 bases, with 8 bases lying between them. Per the germline V gene, CDR1 is SGDLS and CDR2 is YYNGEE. The CDR3 bases are TGTGCCAGCAGCGGTGGACGGTATAATTCACCCCTCCACTTT. As protein: CASSGGRYNSPLHF.

This clonotype was observed a handful of times. The chain couples TRBV18 to TRBJ2-5, with TRBD2 matching over 9 bases. The CDR3 runs to 14 residues. V shed 10 bases, J shed 3 bases, and the junction held 9 bases outside the gene matches. Germline lookup yields CDR1 KGHSH and CDR2 LQKENI. This CDR3 reads CATEATSGEETQYF. The CDR3 DNA sequence: TGTGCCACCGAAGCGACTAGCGGAGAAGAGACCCAGTACTTC.

This clonotype was recorded many times. The chain employs TRBV29-1 and TRBJ1-1; D unresolved. The CDR3 loop spans 12 amino acids. Germline V gene data show CDR1 as SQVTM and CDR2 as ANQGSEA. Trimming pared 3 bases from V and 0 bases from J, leaving 5 bases between. The CDR3 DNA reads TGCAGCGTTGACAGCATGAACACTGAAGCTTTCTTT. Translation: CSVDSMNTEAFF.

This clonotype was counted a few times. V is TRBV6-5 and J is TRBJ1-1; a weak D match, TRBD1 (5 bases). The germline V and J ends were trimmed by 0 bases and 11 bases, with 13 bases remaining between them. CDR3 length: 13 amino acids. The germline CDR1 and CDR2 sequences are MNHEY and SVGAGI. CDR3 in DNA: TGTGCCAGCAGTTACTCGGGTGGGGGTGAGGCTTTCTTT. It specifies CASSYSGGGEAFF.

The CDR3 bases are TGCAGTGCTAGAGATTCCCGACAGGGGTCCATTCAGTACTTC. Amino acids: CSARDSRQGSIQYF. This chain uses TRBV20-1 with TRBJ2-4, with 8 nucleotides matching TRBD1. This CDR3 spans 14 amino acids. The V and J ends lost 0 bases and 9 bases, in that order; junction bases with no gene match: 7. The V gene's germline CDR1 is DFQATT and CDR2 SNEGSKA (reference sequence).

This clonotype has a count of ten or more. The chain joins TRBV9 to TRBJ2-7; TRBD2 matches 9 bases. CDR1 and CDR2 from the germline V gene are SGDLS and YYNGEE. The CDR3 has 18 residues. Unmatched junction bases numbered 15, after V lost 3 bases and J lost 2 bases. The CDR3 here is CASSADVLGTSFPYEQYF. The CDR3 region has the DNA TGTGCCAGCAGCGCCGACGTACTAGGGACTAGCTTCCCCTACGAGCAGTACTTC.

V gene TRBV5-1 combines with J gene TRBJ2-7; the D gene is possibly TRBD2 (6 bases). Germline CDR1 SGHRS, CDR2 YFSETQ. This CDR3 has 16 amino acids. Between the trimmed V and J ends, which lost 3 bases and 3 bases, there was a span of 19 bases. Written as DNA, the CDR3 is TGCGCCAGCAGCTGGGGAGGAGACCGCCAATACTACGAGCAGTACTTC. Translated: CASSWGGDRQYYEQYF.

This clonotype was observed at least ten times. The gene calls are TRBV5-5 and TRBJ1-2, with no clear D. Looked up from germline, CDR1 is SGHKS and CDR2 is YYEKEE (reference sequence). V was clipped by 0 bases and J by 0 bases, with 12 bases between them. The CDR3 is 16 amino acids. In DNA, the CDR3 is TGTGCCAGCAGCTTGGCGTCGAAAGGCGCTAACTATGGCTACACCTTC. This sequence encodes CASSLASKGANYGYTF.

The V and J genes are TRBV6-1 and TRBJ2-5, with 11 positions matching TRBD2. V shed 1 base and J 4 bases; nucleotides not matched to a gene: 11. The CDR3 runs to 18 residues. Germline V gives CDR1 MNHNS, CDR2 SASEGT. CDR3: CASSEGLAGGQRGETQYF. The CDR3 DNA reads TGTGCCAGCAGTGAAGGGCTAGCGGGGGGCCAGCGGGGAGAGACCCAGTACTTC.

This clonotype has ten or more counts. The CDR3 region is CASSLVGRYTF. The CDR3 bases are TGTGCCAGCAGTTTAGTGGGTCGCTACACCTTC. J is TRBJ1-2 and V is TRBV12-3 or TRBV12-4; no definite D call. V lost 1 base and J 9 bases, leaving 6 bases between the germline ends. The CDR3 is 11 residues long.

This clonotype was detected ten times or more. V usage is TRBV2 and J usage is TRBJ1-3, with D unresolved. The germline V gene has CDR1 SNHLY and CDR2 FYNNEI. V lost 6 bases and J lost 8, with 17 bases in between. CDR3 length: 14 residues. The CDR3 nucleotides read TGTGCCAGCAGCTGGACTTCGGATCCTCACACCATATATTTT. It specifies CASSWTSDPHTIYF.

This clonotype was detected a few times. This chain's CDR3 is CAISLAGGIFLDTQYF. The CDR3 DNA reads TGTGCCATCAGTTTGGCGGGAGGGATTTTCCTAGATACGCAGTATTTT. The rearrangement uses TRBV10-3 and TRBJ2-3; TRBD2 aligns across 9 bases. The germline CDR1 and CDR2 sequences are ENHRY and SYGVKD. This CDR3 has 16 amino acids. Germline trimming cut 5 bases from V and 5 bases from J; bases unmatched to any gene: 11.